One and the same sample provided the 29 T cell receptor beta chains below, sequenced in a study of PD-1 blockade in classical Hodgkin lymphoma. Some clones are missing from TCRdb's copy, which holds only in-frame ones; the method was immunoSEQ multiplex PCR. This sample yields 80,000 to 100,000 clones, of which approximately 94% are seen a single time; 1.5% to 2.5% belongs to the top ten. The time point denotes: cycle 4 day 1 (C4D1), after 6 weeks of nivolumab. All patients relapsed after autologous stem cell transplantation, and brentuximab vedotin exposure varied. The sequencing used peripheral blood mononuclear cells (PBMCs), collected before the fourth cycle of nivolumab. Receptors were obtained from a human donor with classical Hodgkin lymphoma.

This chain connects TRBV19 to TRBJ2-7, with 12 bases fitting TRBD1. J lost 6 bases, V lost 3 bases, and 3 bases had no gene match. Germline CDR1 and CDR2: LNHDA and SQIVND (reference sequence). The CDR3 loop spans 14 amino acids. The CDR3 loop is CASSIGTGGGEQYF. CDR3 DNA sequence: TGTGCCAGTAGTATCGGGACAGGGGGCGGCGAGCAGTACTTC.

This clone appeared once. Written as DNA, the CDR3 is TGTGCCAGCAGTTACTTCGGGGGCCCAAATCAGCCCCAGCATTTT. Encoded protein: CASSYFGGPNQPQHF. V gene TRBV6-5 combines with J gene TRBJ1-5, with a tentative D call TRBD1 (6 bases). The CDR3 length is 15 residues. The ends were cut back, 1 base at V and 4 bases at J, with 11 bases in the middle. Germline values: CDR1 MNHEY, CDR2 SVGAGI.

The CDR3 region has the DNA TGCGCCAGCAGCTTACCAGAGGATTTGGGGCAGTATTTT. This translates into CASSLPEDLGQYF. The chain has TRBV5-1 and TRBJ2-3; D not certain. The V gene lost 2 bases and the J gene lost 11 bases, with 15 bases spanning the gap. CDR1 and CDR2 from the germline V gene are SGHRS and YFSETQ. The CDR3 runs to 13 residues. The whole variable domain, remainder taken from reference TRBV5-1 and TRBJ2-3, is KAGVTQTPRYLIKTRGQQVTLSCSPISGHRSVSWYQQTPGQGLQFLFEYFSETQRNKGNFPGRFSGRQFSNSRSEMNVSTLELGDSALYLCASSLPEDLGQYFGPGTRLTVL.

The chain is built from TRBV25-1 and TRBJ2-1; TRBD2 aligns across 12 bases. V lost 1 base, J lost 7 bases, and 8 bases stayed unmatched. CDR3 size: 17 residues. Germline V CDR1 and CDR2: MGHDK, SYGVNS. CDR3 coding DNA: TGTGCCAGCAGTGAATTGCTGACTAGCGGGAGTGTAAATGAGCAGTTCTTC. This translates into CASSELLTSGSVNEQFF. The full variable domain, with the rest looked up from reference TRBV25-1 and TRBJ2-1, is EADIYQTPRYLVIGTGKKITLECSQTMGHDKMYWYQQDPGMELHLIHYSYGVNSTEKGDLSSESTVSRIRTEHFPLTLESARPSHTSQYLCASSELLTSGSVNEQFFGPGTRLTVL.

This chain connects TRBV6-1 to TRBJ2-7; D tentatively fits TRBD1 or TRBD2 (5 bases each). Trimming removed 2 bases from V and 6 bases from J, with 17 bases in between. The CDR3 has 15 amino acids. Germline loops: CDR1 MNHNS, CDR2 SASEGT. CDR3 bases: TGTGCCAGCAGTGAATTACAGGAGCGGTCGGGCGAGCAGTACTTC. This translates into CASSELQERSGEQYF.

The V and J genes are TRBV7-2 and TRBJ1-4; 8 nucleotides line up with TRBD1. Trimming removed 5 bases from V and 4 bases from J; junction bases left unmatched: 6. CDR1 is SGHTA and CDR2 is FQGNSA in the germline V gene. This CDR3 is built from 15 residues. DNA of the CDR3: TGTGCCAGCAGCCCGACAGGGGAAGTTAATGAAAAACTGTTTTTT. Amino acids: CASSPTGEVNEKLFF.

The rearrangement links TRBV9 to TRBJ2-3; 9 bases line up with TRBD2. In germline, CDR1 is SGDLS, CDR2 YYNGEE. V shed 3 bases, J shed 2 bases, and the junction held 4 bases outside the gene matches. There are 15 residues in the CDR3. CDR3 sequence reads: CASSGAGGYTDTQYF. In DNA form, the CDR3 reads TGTGCCAGCAGCGGAGCGGGAGGTTACACAGATACGCAGTATTTT.

This clone was seen just once. The chain has TRBV27 and TRBJ1-2; perhaps TRBD1 as D (5 bases). The V and J ends lost 6 bases and 1 base respectively, with 9 bases between them. The length of the CDR3 is 13 residues. Germline CDR1 is MNHEY and CDR2 is SMNVEV (reference sequence). CDR3 protein: CASSPGGNYGYTF. In DNA, the CDR3 is TGTGCCAGCAGCCCGGGGGGTAACTATGGCTACACCTTC.

V usage is TRBV7-2 and J usage is TRBJ1-4, with D unclear. Looked up from germline, CDR1 is SGHTA and CDR2 is FQGNSA. The V end was cut by 4 bases, the J end by 10 bases, with 10 bases between. CDR3 length equals 12 residues. CDR3 region: CASSSEWGKLFF. CDR3 nucleotides: TGTGCCAGCAGCTCAGAGTGGGGAAAACTGTTTTTT.

This clone is a singleton in its sample. This rearrangement joins TRBV5-1 to TRBJ2-3, with TRBD2 identical over 11 bases. With V trimmed by 2 bases and J by 2 bases, 16 bases remained unmatched. Germline lookup yields CDR1 SGHRS and CDR2 YFSETQ. The CDR3 sequence is 20 residues long. This CDR3 reads CASSLSRLAGRGAYTDTQYF. In nucleotides, the CDR3 is TGCGCCAGCAGCTTATCTCGACTAGCGGGACGGGGGGCTTACACAGATACGCAGTATTTT.

The chain carries TRBV2 and TRBJ1-2, with D maybe TRBD1 (5 bases). CDR1 and CDR2 from the germline V gene are SNHLY and FYNNEI. V was trimmed by 6 bases and J by 4 bases, leaving 18 bases between them. The CDR3 runs 15 residues. CDR3 amino acids: CASRFSGRGGYGYTF. The CDR3, as DNA: TGTGCCAGCAGATTTAGCGGAAGGGGTGGCTATGGCTACACCTTC.

The V gene is TRBV7-3, the J gene TRBJ2-1; TRBD2 agrees at 13 bases. CDR1 is SGHTA, CDR2 FQGTGA, per germline. Trimming at V came to 1 base and at J to 7 bases, leaving 1 base not matched to a gene. This CDR3 spans 15 amino acids. DNA for the CDR3: TGTGCCAGCAGCTTAAGACTAGCGGGAGGAAATGAGCAGTTCTTC. This codes for CASSLRLAGGNEQFF. Variable domain in full (rest from reference TRBV7-3 and TRBJ2-1): GAGVSQTPSNKVTEKGKYVELRCDPISGHTALYWYRQSLGQGPEFLIYFQGTGAADDSGLPNDRFFAVRPEGSVSTLKIQRTERGDSAVYLCASSLRLAGGNEQFFGPGTRLTVL.

This clone was counted once. V is TRBV7-2 and J is TRBJ2-1; D is unresolved. The germline V and J ends were trimmed by 1 base and 9 bases, with 16 bases remaining between them. Germline V CDR1 and CDR2: SGHTA, FQGNSA. The CDR3 consists of 15 residues. This CDR3 reads CASSLVLDPVVEQFF. The CDR3 coding sequence is TGTGCCAGCAGCTTAGTTCTGGACCCGGTAGTTGAGCAGTTCTTC.

This chain links TRBV28 with TRBJ2-1, with 15 nucleotides matching TRBD2. Germline V CDR1 and CDR2: MDHEN, SYDVKM. V dropped 5 bases and J dropped 10; count of bases not matched to a gene: 12. The CDR3 runs to 17 residues. This CDR3 is CASSHLRTSGRAQEQFF. CDR3 bases: TGTGCCAGCAGTCATCTCCGGACTAGCGGGAGGGCCCAGGAGCAGTTCTTC.

The V call is TRBV6-1, the J call TRBJ2-7; 9 bases are a match to TRBD2. V shed 5 bases and J 2 bases; nucleotides not matched to a gene: 7. Germline CDR1 and CDR2: MNHNS and SASEGT. The CDR3 loop spans 15 amino acids. The CDR3 spells CASSTWTSVTYEQYF. CDR3 sequence (DNA): TGTGCCAGCAGTACTTGGACTAGCGTCACCTACGAGCAGTACTTC.

V is TRBV10-2 and J is TRBJ1-2, with D perhaps matching TRBD1 (6 bases). Trimming took 2 bases from V and 3 from J, leaving 16 bases between them. Germline V gene lookup returns CDR1 WSHSY and CDR2 SAAADI. This CDR3 has 16 amino acids. The CDR3 loop is CASSERTAPIYYGYTF. CDR3 DNA: TGCGCCAGCAGTGAGAGGACAGCCCCCATCTACTATGGCTACACCTTC.

This rearrangement joins TRBV7-9 to TRBJ2-3; possible D gene TRBD2, 5 bases. From germline, CDR1 is SEHNR and CDR2 FQNEAQ (reference sequence). Trimming took 7 bases from V and 2 from J, leaving 13 bases between them. There are 14 residues in the CDR3. The CDR3 DNA is TGTGCCAGCACCATAAGCGGCCCCACAGATACGCAGTATTTT. As protein: CASTISGPTDTQYF.

V usage is TRBV6-6 and J usage is TRBJ1-5, with no clear D. CDR3 size: 10 residues. V was shortened by 3 bases and J by 10 bases, with 4 bases between the two germline ends. The V gene's germline CDR1 is MNHNY and CDR2 SVGAGI (reference sequence). Here the CDR3 reads CASSYPPQHF. DNA for the CDR3: TGTGCCAGCAGTTATCCCCCCCAGCATTTT.

The rearrangement uses TRBV30 and TRBJ2-2; 8 nucleotides align to TRBD1. V was clipped by 4 bases and J by 3 bases; unmatched bases: 1. The CDR3 consists of 13 residues. Germline assignment: CDR1 GTSNPN and CDR2 SVGIG (reference sequence). CDR3 amino acids: CAWNRGDTGELFF. The CDR3 DNA sequence: TGTGCCTGGAACAGGGGGGACACCGGGGAGCTGTTTTTT. Full variable domain (remainder filled in from reference TRBV30 and TRBJ2-2): SQTIHQWPATLVQPVGSPLSLECTVEGTSNPNLYWYRQAAGRGLQLLFYSVGIGQISSEVPQNLSASRPQDRQFILSSKKLLLSDSGFYLCAWNRGDTGELFFGEGSRLTVL.

The V gene is TRBV4-2, the J gene TRBJ1-2, with D maybe TRBD1 (6 bases). The CDR3 sequence is 20 residues long. In germline, CDR1 is LGHNA, CDR2 YNFKEQ. The V end lost 8 bases, the J end lost 0 bases, and 31 bases lay between the germline ends. The CDR3 region is CASLLQTLGGEKRANYGYTF. CDR3 nucleotide sequence: TGTGCCAGCCTCTTGCAAACTCTAGGGGGGGAGAAACGGGCTAACTATGGCTACACCTTC.

The chain has TRBV11-2 and TRBJ2-2; a possible D gene is TRBD2 (6 bases). Germline V lookup: CDR1 SGHAT, CDR2 FQNNGV. CDR3 length equals 17 residues. The ends were cut back, 3 bases at V and 7 bases at J, with 21 bases in the middle. CDR3 sequence (DNA): TGTGCCAGCAGCTTTCTCGCGGGGCCCGCAAGGAGCGGGGAGCTGTTTTTT. Amino acid sequence: CASSFLAGPARSGELFF.

The genes are TRBV6-5 and TRBJ1-1; the D gene is possibly TRBD1 (5 bases). The V end was cut by 7 bases, the J end by 7 bases, with 16 bases between. The CDR3 sequence is 13 residues long. Germline lookup yields CDR1 MNHEY and CDR2 SVGAGI. Here the CDR3 reads CASTAGRGGEAFF. The CDR3 DNA reads as TGTGCCAGCACTGCCGGGCGGGGCGGTGAAGCTTTCTTT.

The sample holds one count of this clone. One end of the junction fails to match germline, which may point to a read error. The chain employs TRBV7-7 and TRBJ2-5; maybe TRBD2 (6 bases). From germline, CDR1 is SSHAT and CDR2 FNYEAQ (reference sequence). The CDR3 spans 14 residues. Here the CDR3 reads CASSQFVGGETQYF. The CDR3 region has the DNA TGTGCTAGCAGCCAATTTGTGGGGGGAGAGACCCAGTACTTC.

As to this clone: Other DNA sequences within the sample encode an identical CDR3. The chain recombines TRBV5-6 with TRBJ1-3; unclear D gene. The CDR3 spans 12 residues. Per the germline V gene, CDR1 is SGHDT and CDR2 is YYEEEE. V lost 0 bases and J 4 bases, leaving 2 bases between the germline ends. The CDR3 nucleotides read TGTGCCAGCAGCTTGGGCGGAAACACCATATATTTT. Its translation: CASSLGGNTIYF.

The rearrangement uses TRBV9 and TRBJ2-7, with D perhaps being TRBD1 or TRBD2 (5 bases each). This CDR3 is built from 14 residues. Germline V gives CDR1 SGDLS, CDR2 YYNGEE. V was clipped by 4 bases and J by 2 bases, with 13 bases between them. CDR3 sequence (DNA): TGTGCCAGCAGCCCCGGAGTGGGACCCTACGAGCAGTACTTC. Its protein product is CASSPGVGPYEQYF.

Here the CDR3 reads CSVQLSSYNEQFF. The CDR3 region has the DNA TGCAGCGTTCAACTGAGCTCCTACAATGAGCAGTTCTTC. The chain recombines TRBV29-1 with TRBJ2-1, with D unclear. Germline assignment: CDR1 SQVTM and CDR2 ANQGSEA. Trimming shortened V by 5 bases and J by 0 bases, and 8 bases separated the two germline ends. The CDR3 is made up of 13 amino acids.

The chain has TRBV28 and TRBJ1-4; D gene ambiguous. CDR1 is MDHEN and CDR2 is SYDVKM in the germline V gene. This CDR3 contains 14 residues. Trimming took 3 bases from V and 4 from J, leaving 9 bases between them. CDR3 nucleotide sequence: TGTGCCAGCAGTTTTGGGGTGGTTAATGAAAAACTGTTTTTT. Translating it yields CASSFGVVNEKLFF.

The J gene is TRBJ1-1, the V gene TRBV6-1; D ambiguous. Germline V lookup: CDR1 MNHNS, CDR2 SASEGT. V was cut by 6 bases and J by 0 bases, with 11 bases left in between. The CDR3 extends over 14 amino acids. The CDR3 DNA is TGTGCCAGCAGCGATCCTACAGTGAACACTGAAGCTTTCTTT. This sequence encodes CASSDPTVNTEAFF.

The chain is built from TRBV19 and TRBJ1-1; D not resolved. The germline V gene has CDR1 LNHDA and CDR2 SQIVND (reference sequence). Trimming shortened V by 3 bases and J by 5 bases, and 16 bases separated the two germline ends. This CDR3 is 15 amino acids long. The DNA of the CDR3 is TGTGCCAGTAGTATGGATAACTGGTCGGGTACTGAAGCTTTCTTT. This sequence encodes CASSMDNWSGTEAFF.